Below, 17 T cell receptor beta chains from the same sample are listed, as sequenced in a study of radiotherapy plus CTLA-4 blockade in lung cancer. Profiling relied on immunoSEQ multiplex PCR, and the TCRdb table lists in-frame clones only, not all of them. Among 55,000 to 80,000 clones listed, around 80% were seen once. The input for sequencing was peripheral blood, taken from a patient treated with radiotherapy plus ipilimumab. These receptors were taken from a human donor with non-small cell lung cancer who had a complete response to radiotherapy plus ipilimumab.

The chain couples TRBV11-3 to TRBJ1-2; 8 bases are shared with TRBD1. V was clipped by 5 bases and J by 0 bases; unmatched bases: 14. Per germline, CDR1 SGHNT and CDR2 YENEEA. The CDR3 totals 18 residues. The CDR3 reads CASSQSVRGRATNYGYTF. The CDR3 bases are TGTGCCAGCAGCCAATCAGTCAGGGGGCGGGCAACTAACTATGGCTACACCTTC.

The rearrangement uses TRBV2 and TRBJ2-1; TRBD2 matches 9 bases. Germline V gene sequence: CDR1 SNHLY, CDR2 FYNNEI. This CDR3 comprises 14 residues. J gave up 10 bases and V 4 bases, and 8 bases lay outside the gene matches. This CDR3 is CASSVYSGGREQFF. DNA for the CDR3: TGTGCCAGCAGTGTGTATAGCGGGGGCCGGGAGCAGTTCTTC.

The chain is built from TRBV7-2 and TRBJ2-7; 11 positions agree with TRBD2. CDR1 and CDR2 (germline): SGHTA, FQGNSA. Trimming took 3 bases from V and 2 from J; bases not matched to a gene: 6. The CDR3 totals 16 residues. This chain's CDR3 is CASSLPGTSGTYEQYF. The CDR3 bases are TGTGCCAGCAGCTTGCCCGGGACTAGCGGAACCTACGAGCAGTACTTC.

V gene TRBV9 combines with J gene TRBJ2-2; D ambiguous. The CDR3 is made up of 15 amino acids. V was clipped by 0 bases and J by 1 base, with 7 bases between them. Germline V gives CDR1 SGDLS, CDR2 YYNGEE. In DNA, the CDR3 is TGTGCCAGCAGCGTAGTTGCACAGAACACCGGGGAGCTGTTTTTT. Translating it yields CASSVVAQNTGELFF.

The rearrangement joins TRBV4-1 to TRBJ1-2; 7 bases fit TRBD1. CDR1 MGHRA and CDR2 YSYEKL come from the germline V gene. The CDR3 is made up of 15 amino acids. With 5 bases clipped from V and 0 bases from J, the junction kept 6 bases outside the gene matches. The CDR3 nucleotides are TGCGCCAGCAGCTTCCGGGACAGCGCTAACTATGGCTACACCTTC. Its protein is CASSFRDSANYGYTF.

V and J are TRBV15 and TRBJ2-3, with D hard to call. Trimming removed 2 bases at V and 0 bases at J, with 9 bases between. The germline CDR1 and CDR2 sequences are LNHNV and YYDKDF (reference sequence). The CDR3 extends over 15 amino acids. For the CDR3, the DNA is TGTGCCACCAGCAGAAGCAGAACTAGCACAGATACGCAGTATTTT. This translates into CATSRSRTSTDTQYF.

This CDR3 reads CASSYRPATNEKLFF. CDR3 nucleotide sequence: TGTGCCAGCAGTTACCGTCCGGCAACTAATGAAAAACTGTTTTTT. The genes are TRBV6-5 and TRBJ1-4, with D hard to call. This CDR3 has 15 amino acids. The germline V and J ends were trimmed by 2 bases and 0 bases, with 7 bases remaining between them. Germline V gene lookup returns CDR1 MNHEY and CDR2 SVGAGI.

V is TRBV7-8 and J is TRBJ2-1, with 11 bases matching TRBD2. This CDR3 has 15 amino acids. Trimming at V came to 5 bases and at J to 2 bases, leaving 2 bases not matched to a gene. Germline values: CDR1 SGHVS, CDR2 FQNEAQ. CDR3: CASSLSGRAYNEQFF. The CDR3 region has the DNA TGTGCCAGCAGCCTTAGCGGGAGGGCCTACAATGAGCAGTTCTTC. The complete variable domain, with remaining parts taken from reference TRBV7-8 and TRBJ2-1, reads GAGVSQSPRYKVAKRGQDVALRCDPISGHVSLFWYQQALGQGPEFLTYFQNEAQLDKSGLPSDRFFAERPEGSVSTLKIQRTQQEDSAVYLCASSLSGRAYNEQFFGPGTRLTVL.

V usage is TRBV28 and J usage is TRBJ2-1; 12 bases fit TRBD2. CDR1 is MDHEN and CDR2 is SYDVKM in the germline V gene. This CDR3 is built from 16 residues. Trimming took 7 bases from V and 7 from J; bases not matched to a gene: 11. Written as DNA, the CDR3 is TGTGCCAGCACCCTAAGGACTAGCGGGAAAATTAATGAGCAGTTCTTC. Its translation: CASTLRTSGKINEQFF. Combining the CDR3 with reference TRBV28 and TRBJ2-1 gives the whole variable domain DVKVTQSSRYLVKRTGEKVFLECVQDMDHENMFWYRQDPGLGLRLIYFSYDVKMKEKGDIPEGYSVSREKKERFSLILESASTNQTSMYLCASTLRTSGKINEQFFGPGTRLTVL.

The gene calls are TRBV19 and TRBJ1-6; D may be TRBD1 (5 bases). Germline CDR1 reads LNHDA; CDR2 reads SQIVND (reference sequence). Between the trimmed V and J ends, which lost 5 bases and 6 bases, there was a span of 14 bases. The length of the CDR3 is 15 residues. CDR3 residues: CASSSQGAGNSPLHF. CDR3 nucleotides: TGTGCCAGTAGTTCCCAAGGGGCGGGTAATTCACCCCTCCACTTT.

This chain joins TRBV7-2 and TRBJ1-2, with unresolved D. Trimming cost V 5 bases and J 5 bases, with 12 bases left between them. The CDR3 contains 13 residues. CDR1 SGHTA and CDR2 FQGNSA come from the germline V gene. The CDR3 DNA is TGTGCCAGCAGCACAGCCTCCTTTTATGGCTACACCTTC. This sequence encodes CASSTASFYGYTF.

The V call is TRBV7-6, the J call TRBJ1-4, with a possible D match to TRBD1 (5 bases). CDR3 length: 15 residues. The V end lost 3 bases, the J end lost 5 bases, and 13 bases lay between the germline ends. CDR1 is SGHVS and CDR2 is FNYEAQ in the germline V gene. Written as DNA, the CDR3 is TGTGCCAGCAGCTTGAGTTGGGCAGGGAATGAAAAACTGTTTTTT. Translating it yields CASSLSWAGNEKLFF.

V gene TRBV10-3 combines with J gene TRBJ1-1; the D is unclear. CDR3 length: 13 amino acids. Germline V gene data show CDR1 as ENHRY and CDR2 as SYGVKD. Trimming shortened V by 7 bases and J by 0 bases, and 9 bases separated the two germline ends. The CDR3 region is CAITVEMNTEAFF. The CDR3 nucleotides are TGTGCCATCACGGTCGAAATGAACACTGAAGCTTTCTTT.

V gene TRBV6-5 combines with J gene TRBJ2-3; D uncertain. Trimming left V 6 bases short and J 3 bases short, with 16 bases between. CDR1 MNHEY and CDR2 SVGAGI come from the germline V gene. This CDR3 region has 15 residues. CDR3 coding DNA: TGTGCCAGCAGAACCGGGTCCATGGGAACAGATACGCAGTATTTT. Translating gives CASRTGSMGTDTQYF.

The chain combines TRBV7-8 with TRBJ2-7, with D perhaps given as TRBD1 or TRBD2 (5 bases each). CDR1 SGHVS and CDR2 FQNEAQ come from the germline V gene. The length of the CDR3 is 14 residues. The V gene lost 3 bases and the J gene lost 2 bases, with 11 bases spanning the gap. In DNA form, the CDR3 reads TGTGCCAGCAGCTTCCGGGACGGGACCTACGAGCAGTACTTC. This codes for CASSFRDGTYEQYF.

The genes are TRBV11-2 and TRBJ2-4; D is tentatively TRBD1 or TRBD2 (5 bases each). Between the trimmed V and J ends, which lost 3 bases and 0 bases, there was a span of 12 bases. Germline V gives CDR1 SGHAT, CDR2 FQNNGV. The CDR3 runs to 16 residues. The CDR3 DNA is TGTGCCAGCAGCTTCACCGGGACGGTAGCCAAAAACATTCAGTACTTC. Translated: CASSFTGTVAKNIQYF.

The chain combines TRBV5-1 with TRBJ1-2; unclear D gene. Per germline, CDR1 SGHRS and CDR2 YFSETQ. The CDR3 contains 14 residues. V was trimmed by 0 bases and J by 8 bases, leaving 14 bases between them. Written as DNA, the CDR3 is TGCGCCAGCAGCTTGGAGCCAACGGTAGGCGGCTACACCTTC. As protein: CASSLEPTVGGYTF.